This passage covers 2 T cell receptor beta chains from one sample sequenced in a study of blood T cells in healthy people across ages. A second PCR, run for about 7 to 11 cycles, used a sample-barcoded 5' primer plus a J-beta primer mix. One entry per CDR3 protein results from TCRdb running MiXCR on the 5' RACE reads. Here the sample spans about 580,000 distinct CDR3 sequences, around half being singletons. Sequenced sample: blood. These receptors came from an elderly man in good health.

The genes are TRBV7-2 and TRBJ2-5; D remains ambiguous. This CDR3 has 12 amino acids. The ends were cut back, 2 bases at V and 12 bases at J, with 13 bases in the middle. From germline, CDR1 is SGHTA and CDR2 FQGNSA. CDR3: CASSLSRLEKYF. CDR3 bases: TGTGCCAGCAGCTTAAGCCGTTTAGAAAAGTACTTC.

CDR3 protein: CSASRDGTNYGYTF. CDR3 DNA: TGCAGTGCTAGCCGGGACGGAACCAACTATGGCTACACCTTC. V and J are TRBV20-1 and TRBJ1-2; D might be TRBD1 (5 bases). Trimming took 3 bases from V and 2 from J, leaving 13 bases between them. The CDR3 spans 14 residues. Germline values: CDR1 DFQATT, CDR2 SNEGSKA (reference sequence).